The rows below give T cell receptor beta chains drawn from one sample of a study of T-cell memory formation after mild COVID-19. MiXCR was run by TCRdb on the 5' RACE reads, yielding one entry per CDR3 protein. The table records under 700,000 distinct CDR3 sequences, roughly 20% of them present only once. Sample: PBMCs or a T cell subset sorted from them (not recorded which). Receptors originate from an adult woman who had mild COVID-19 (a few samples of this study predate the infection). Cell type and time point are not known. The CDR3 runs from the conserved cysteine through the conserved F or W. D genes are given only for firm matches. Size tells how often a clone was seen (once, few, many) or the class of an expanded clone, and some rows leave it out.

clone size: few; D gene: NA; J gene: TRBJ2-1; V gene: TRBV11-2; CDR3 DNA: TGTGCCAGCAGCTTATCCCCCGACACGCTCTCCTACAATGAGCAGTTCTTC; CDR3 protein: CASSLSPDTLSYNEQFF
clone size: NA; D gene: NA; J gene: TRBJ2-4; V gene: TRBV4-3; CDR3 DNA: TGCGCCAGCAGCCAAGGTCAAGGAGGGGTAGGGTCCAAAAACATTCAGTACTTC; CDR3 protein: CASSQGQGGVGSKNIQYF
clone size: NA; D gene: NA; J gene: TRBJ2-7; V gene: TRBV27; CDR3 DNA: TGTGCCAGCAGTGCCTGGTTGGGGGGCTACGAGCAGTACTTC; CDR3 protein: CASSAWLGGYEQYF
clone size: NA; D gene: TRBD1; J gene: TRBJ1-2; V gene: TRBV20-1; CDR3 DNA: TGCAGTGCTCATGACCGGGACAGCGGTCCGGGGGGCTATGGCTACACCTTC; CDR3 protein: CSAHDRDSGPGGYGYTF
clone size: NA; D gene: NA; J gene: TRBJ1-1; V gene: TRBV12-3/TRBV12-4; CDR3 DNA: TGTGCCAGCACCTTGGGGGGGCAGGCTGAAGCTTTCTTT; CDR3 protein: CASTLGGQAEAFF
clone size: few; D gene: NA; J gene: TRBJ2-1; V gene: TRBV5-1; CDR3 DNA: TGCGCCAGCAGCTTGGGTGAGGGCCTTACCCATGAGCAGTTCTTC; CDR3 protein: CASSLGEGLTHEQFF
clone size: few; D gene: NA; J gene: TRBJ1-5; V gene: TRBV6-2/TRBV6-3; CDR3 DNA: TGTGCCAGCAGTGACCGGACAGTGGATCAGCCCCAGCATTTT; CDR3 protein: CASSDRTVDQPQHF
clone size: NA; D gene: NA; J gene: TRBJ1-6; V gene: TRBV7-8; CDR3 DNA: TGTGCCAGCAGCCTCCCACTCCAGGGACCTTCACCCCTCCACTTT; CDR3 protein: CASSLPLQGPSPLHF
clone size: many; D gene: NA; J gene: TRBJ2-7; V gene: TRBV29-1; CDR3 DNA: TGCAGCGTCATATGGACAGCCAGGAGCTCCTACGAGCAGTACTTC; CDR3 protein: CSVIWTARSSYEQYF
clone size: few; D gene: TRBD1; J gene: TRBJ2-7; V gene: TRBV7-8; CDR3 DNA: TGTGCCAGCAGCGCCCGACAGGGAAACGAGCAGTACTTC; CDR3 protein: CASSARQGNEQYF
clone size: NA; D gene: TRBD1; J gene: TRBJ2-7; V gene: TRBV7-9; CDR3 DNA: TGTGCCAGCAGCTCCTCCGGGACAGCCCTCGAGCAGTACTTC; CDR3 protein: CASSSSGTALEQYF
clone size: few; D gene: NA; J gene: TRBJ1-1; V gene: TRBV10-3; CDR3 DNA: TGTGCCATCAGTGATACGGGGGCCGCGAACACTGAAGCTTTCTTT; CDR3 protein: CAISDTGAANTEAFF
clone size: few; D gene: NA; J gene: TRBJ1-6; V gene: TRBV20-1; CDR3 DNA: TGCAGTGCCCCTCTTGATGGGGGGAGAAATAATTCACCCCTCCACTTT; CDR3 protein: CSAPLDGGRNNSPLHF
clone size: many; D gene: NA; J gene: TRBJ2-2; V gene: TRBV5-1; CDR3 DNA: TGCGCCAGCAGCTTGGGAGGGGACACCGGGGAGCTGTTTTTT; CDR3 protein: CASSLGGDTGELFF
clone size: NA; D gene: NA; J gene: TRBJ2-3; V gene: TRBV5-1; CDR3 DNA: TGCGCCAGCAGCCCGGGGCGGGGACGCACAGATACGCAGTATTTT; CDR3 protein: CASSPGRGRTDTQYF
clone size: NA; D gene: NA; J gene: TRBJ1-1; V gene: TRBV9; CDR3 DNA: TGTGCCAGCAGCGTAGCGGGGTCAATGAACACTGAAGCTTTCTTT; CDR3 protein: CASSVAGSMNTEAFF
clone size: few; D gene: TRBD2; J gene: TRBJ2-1; V gene: TRBV6-1; CDR3 DNA: TGTGCCAGCAGTCGGACTAGCGTTGAGCAGTTCTTC; CDR3 protein: CASSRTSVEQFF
clone size: NA; D gene: NA; J gene: TRBJ1-2; V gene: TRBV28; CDR3 DNA: TGTGCCAGCAGTTTTACCCCGACAGCTAACTATGGCTACACCTTC; CDR3 protein: CASSFTPTANYGYTF
clone size: NA; D gene: NA; J gene: TRBJ1-3; V gene: TRBV6-5; CDR3 DNA: TGTGCCAGCAGACAACGTGTGGCCGGTTTGGGAAACACCATATATTTT; CDR3 protein: CASRQRVAGLGNTIYF
clone size: few; D gene: TRBD1; J gene: TRBJ2-2; V gene: TRBV4-1; CDR3 DNA: TGCGCCAGCAGAAGGACAGGGTGGACCGGGGAGCTGTTTTTT; CDR3 protein: CASRRTGWTGELFF
clone size: NA; D gene: NA; J gene: TRBJ2-2; V gene: TRBV6-1; CDR3 DNA: TGTGCCAGCAGTATACGGGATACCGGGGAGCTGTTTTTT; CDR3 protein: CASSIRDTGELFF
clone size: NA; D gene: NA; J gene: TRBJ2-1; V gene: TRBV4-1; CDR3 DNA: TGCGCCAGCAGCCAAGTCCCCAACAGGGTATACAATGAGCAGTTCTTC; CDR3 protein: CASSQVPNRVYNEQFF
clone size: NA; D gene: TRBD2; J gene: TRBJ2-1; V gene: TRBV7-2; CDR3 DNA: TGTGCCAGCAGCTTAGCGGACAGGGTAGTAGCGGGAGGAGGGAATGAGCAGTTCTTC; CDR3 protein: CASSLADRVVAGGGNEQFF
clone size: NA; D gene: NA; J gene: TRBJ2-2; V gene: TRBV20-1; CDR3 DNA: TGCAGTGCTAGTTTAAATAGCGGGAACACCGGGGAGCTGTTTTTT; CDR3 protein: CSASLNSGNTGELFF
clone size: many; D gene: NA; J gene: TRBJ1-2; V gene: TRBV7-2; CDR3 DNA: TGTGCCAGCAGCTTAGGTCTGCAGGCCTATGGCTACACCTTC; CDR3 protein: CASSLGLQAYGYTF